The subject of this entry is one TCR beta chain. The antigen is unknown. The data stem from a study of OX40 agonist ivuxolimab in advanced cancers. The overall study: The study reported partial responses in three patients: one hepatocellular carcinoma, two cutaneous melanoma. Findings of the study overall: The study found that CD8+ T cells averaged more expanded clones than CD4+. Determination of antigen specificity was not performed for the expanded peripheral T cells.

The protocol was immunoSEQ multiplex PCR, while the TCRdb copy is restricted to in-frame clones and leaves out a portion. Here the sample spans some 86,000 clones, 90% being singletons. Blood draws occurred at baseline, cycle 4 day 1, and cycle 7 day 1. Germline lookup yields CDR1 SGHDT and CDR2 YYEEEE. Germline trimming cut 5 bases from V and 4 bases from J; bases unmatched to any gene: 11. CDR3 length equals 16 residues. Specimen: CD4+ or CD8+ T cells sorted from blood, collected in a trial of the OX40 agonist ivuxolimab. The chain joins TRBV5-6 to TRBJ2-5; TRBD2 matches at 10 bases. This TCR was recovered from an adult with an advanced solid tumor such as melanoma, head and neck, liver or kidney cancer. The CDR3 is CASSYSGGVMRETQYF. The CDR3 nucleotides are TGTGCCAGCAGTTACAGCGGGGGGGTGATGCGAGAGACCCAGTACTTC.